The TCR beta chain described here comes from a study of Ad26.COV2.S vaccination and SARS-CoV-2 variants. Broader study findings: Placebo recipients had lower spike-specific TCR breadth than vaccine recipients.

Measured with immunoSEQ multiplex PCR; TCRdb has only the in-frame clones, and not every one. The profile shows some 450,000 clones, 90% of them singletons. In regard to this clone: No antigen is known for it.

Noted treatment: about 20 received Ad26.COV2.S at low or high dose, single or two shots; about 5 received placebo; per-sample allocation not given. All samples were drawn on day 63, counting from the first vaccine or placebo injection. The donor was a Boston adult aged 18-55 years. There are 14 residues in the CDR3. The germline V and J ends were trimmed by 0 bases and 4 bases, with 8 bases remaining between them. CDR1 and CDR2 from the germline V gene are SGHRS and YFSETQ. This clonotype was sampled from a person between 18 and 60 years old who received the Ad26.COV2.S COVID-19 vaccine or a placebo. The source material was peripheral blood, sampled in a trial of Ad26.COV2.S vaccine versus placebo. This sequence joins TRBV5-1 and TRBJ2-1; maybe TRBD1 (6 bases). The CDR3 sequence: CASSLETGYNEQFF. CDR3 coding DNA: TGCGCCAGCAGCTTGGAGACAGGATACAATGAGCAGTTCTTC.